The entry that follows covers one T cell receptor beta chain sequence. This sample is part of a study of blood T cell repertoires in COVID-19. The germline V gene has CDR1 MGHRA and CDR2 YSYEKL. V shed 7 bases and J shed 11 bases, with 17 bases lying between them. The CDR3 totals 12 residues. In the authors' methods: From reference gene primer amplification, estimates of nucleated cell counts were derived. Here immunoSEQ multiplex PCR was the method, and the copy in TCRdb shows in-frame clones only, minus some. V, J and clone size were drawn from that table, and D and trimming were deduced from the DNA. The table has 110,000 to 150,000 clones, around four fifths seen once; the top ten hold about 6.1%.

Sequenced input: PBMCs or T cells enriched from blood (not recorded which). The chain is built from TRBV4-1 and TRBJ1-1; no firm D call. The sequence was obtained from a woman aged 40 to 50 who had recovered from COVID-19. The CDR3 region has the DNA TGCGCCAGCACCCCCCCAAGAGGGTATGCTTTCTTT. Its translation is CASTPPRGYAFF.